This T cell receptor (beta chain) was obtained from a study of a mutant IDH1 vaccine in newly diagnosed glioma. Study-wide context: Patients came in for eight vaccinations, in weeks 1, 3, 5, 7, 11, 15, 19 and 23. Commencement of vaccination occurred 4-6 weeks following radiotherapy alone, or concurrently with temozolomide cycles. Treated individuals were about 60% male and about 38% female, averaging about 42 years of age. Every participant had undergone radiotherapy, temozolomide, or both before, and most underwent both.

The sample's time point: week 23, last vaccination. Topical imiquimod was applied with each vaccine dose, which held 300 ug of mutant IDH1 20-mer peptide. The repertoire was sequenced with immunoSEQ multiplex PCR; TCRdb's copy has only in-frame clones and lacks some. The table shows tens of thousands of clones, with roughly 84% occurring only once. In this sample, this clone turned up a few times. The antigen is not known. V lost 2 bases and J lost 9, with 17 bases in between. CDR1 and CDR2 from the germline V gene are GTSNPN and SVGIG (reference sequence). The CDR3 has 14 residues. The TCR was taken from a man aged 18 to 29 with glioma. This specimen was PBMCs, taken from a glioma patient whose treatment included an IDH1 peptide vaccine. The chain has TRBV30 and TRBJ1-5, with D possibly being TRBD1 (5 bases). CDR3 DNA sequence: TGTGCCTGGAGTAGCGGGGTTGGGACGGGGCCCCAGCATTTT. Amino acid sequence: CAWSSGVGTGPQHF.